These T cell receptor beta chains were read from a single sample in a study of blood T cells in healthy people across ages. From the 5' RACE reads, TCRdb called clonotypes with MiXCR, one entry per CDR3 protein. The data contain about 1.7 million distinct CDR3 sequences, 28% of them seen just once; the ten biggest clones take up 7.7%. The specimen was blood. The receptors shown here come from a woman aged 30 to 39 in good health. Each CDR3 is given with its conserved first and last residue. The D gene is left open where the match is weak. Where a row states a size, it is once, few, many or the class of an expanded clone; other rows omit it.

J gene: TRBJ2-6
V gene: TRBV19
D gene: -
clone size: -
CDR3 protein: CASSIAGAGANVLTF
CDR3 DNA: TGTGCCAGTAGTATTGCAGGGGCTGGGGCCAACGTCCTGACTTTC

J gene: TRBJ2-4
V gene: TRBV6-2/TRBV6-3
D gene: TRBD2
clone size: few
CDR3 protein: CASTPNHSGSEAKNIQYF
CDR3 DNA: TGTGCCAGCACCCCAAATCATAGCGGGAGCGAAGCCAAAAACATTCAGTACTTC

J gene: TRBJ2-5
V gene: TRBV6-1
D gene: TRBD2
clone size: few
CDR3 protein: CASSAPCLADKETQYF
CDR3 DNA: TGTGCCAGCAGCGCGCCCTGCCTAGCGGATAAAGAGACCCAGTACTTC

J gene: TRBJ1-5
V gene: TRBV7-8
D gene: -
clone size: -
CDR3 protein: CTSSLQVGDRPQHF
CDR3 DNA: TGTACCAGCAGCTTGCAAGTAGGGGATCGGCCCCAGCATTTT

J gene: TRBJ2-5
V gene: TRBV2
D gene: TRBD1
clone size: -
CDR3 protein: CASSGDRGIETQYF
CDR3 DNA: TGTGCCAGCAGTGGGGACAGGGGAATAGAGACCCAGTACTTC

J gene: TRBJ2-7
V gene: TRBV29-1
D gene: -
clone size: many
CDR3 protein: CSVVSQRGYEQYF
CDR3 DNA: TGCAGCGTTGTATCACAGAGAGGGTACGAGCAGTACTTC

J gene: TRBJ2-1
V gene: TRBV5-1
D gene: -
clone size: -
CDR3 protein: CASRPNTDALNEQSF
CDR3 DNA: TGCGCCAGCAGGCCGAACACGGACGCACTGAATGAGCAGTCCTTC

J gene: TRBJ1-1
V gene: TRBV12-3/TRBV12-4
D gene: TRBD1
clone size: -
CDR3 protein: CASSLGQGGFTEAFF
CDR3 DNA: TGTGCCAGCAGCCTAGGACAGGGTGGCTTCACTGAAGCTTTCTTT

J gene: TRBJ2-1
V gene: TRBV3-1
D gene: TRBD2
clone size: -
CDR3 protein: CASSQVAGLLGNEQFF
CDR3 DNA: TGTGCCAGCAGCCAAGTAGCGGGGCTATTGGGCAATGAGCAGTTCTTC

J gene: TRBJ1-6
V gene: TRBV12-3/TRBV12-4
D gene: -
clone size: few
CDR3 protein: CASTRSYNSPLHF
CDR3 DNA: TGTGCCAGCACCCGCTCCTATAATTCACCCCTCCACTTT

J gene: TRBJ2-7
V gene: TRBV7-2
D gene: -
clone size: many
CDR3 protein: CASSADRYSYEQYF
CDR3 DNA: TGTGCCAGCAGCGCCGACAGGTACTCCTACGAGCAGTACTTC

J gene: TRBJ2-1
V gene: TRBV3-1
D gene: TRBD1
clone size: few
CDR3 protein: CASGTGTGYDNEQFF
CDR3 DNA: TGTGCCAGCGGAACCGGGACAGGGTACGACAATGAGCAGTTCTTC

J gene: TRBJ1-1
V gene: TRBV7-8
D gene: -
clone size: -
CDR3 protein: CASSIRVGDTEAFF
CDR3 DNA: TGTGCCAGCAGCATCCGGGTCGGTGACACTGAAGCTTTCTTT

J gene: TRBJ1-2
V gene: TRBV10-3
D gene: -
clone size: -
CDR3 protein: CAIRAAGGEYGYTF
CDR3 DNA: TGTGCCATCAGGGCCGCGGGGGGAGAATATGGCTACACCTTC

J gene: TRBJ1-3
V gene: TRBV6-6
D gene: -
clone size: -
CDR3 protein: CASTLRGIPGNTIYF
CDR3 DNA: TGTGCCAGCACCCTAAGGGGCATCCCTGGAAACACCATATATTTT

J gene: TRBJ1-1
V gene: TRBV7-6
D gene: -
clone size: -
CDR3 protein: CASSLGLRGTEAFF
CDR3 DNA: TGTGCCAGCAGCTTGGGCCTGCGGGGCACTGAAGCTTTCTTT

J gene: TRBJ1-2
V gene: TRBV15
D gene: -
clone size: -
CDR3 protein: CATSRDLGGYGYTF
CDR3 DNA: TGTGCCACCAGCAGAGATCTAGGAGGGTATGGCTACACCTTC

J gene: TRBJ2-3
V gene: TRBV21-1
D gene: -
clone size: -
CDR3 protein: CASSSQGGPPGTDTQYF
CDR3 DNA: TGTGCCAGCAGCTCCCAAGGAGGGCCCCCTGGGACAGATACGCAGTATTTT

J gene: TRBJ1-2
V gene: TRBV30
D gene: -
clone size: few
CDR3 protein: CAWSSPRTAPRGGYTF
CDR3 DNA: TGTGCCTGGAGCTCACCCCGCACAGCACCCCGGGGAGGCTACACCTTC

J gene: TRBJ2-3
V gene: TRBV5-1
D gene: -
clone size: few
CDR3 protein: CASSLEGGPPDTQYF
CDR3 DNA: TGCGCCAGCAGCTTGGAGGGGGGGCCCCCAGATACGCAGTATTTT

J gene: TRBJ2-3
V gene: TRBV4-3
D gene: TRBD2
clone size: many
CDR3 protein: CASSQDLAGETDTQYF
CDR3 DNA: TGCGCCAGCAGCCAAGATCTAGCGGGAGAGACAGATACGCAGTATTTT

J gene: TRBJ2-5
V gene: TRBV9
D gene: TRBD1
clone size: many
CDR3 protein: CASSPATGAGQETQYF
CDR3 DNA: TGTGCCAGCAGCCCGGCGACAGGGGCCGGACAAGAGACCCAGTACTTC

J gene: TRBJ1-2
V gene: TRBV27
D gene: -
clone size: -
CDR3 protein: CASSREGIGNYGYTF
CDR3 DNA: TGTGCCAGCAGCAGGGAGGGTATAGGCAACTATGGCTACACCTTC

J gene: TRBJ1-1
V gene: TRBV7-9
D gene: -
clone size: few
CDR3 protein: CASSPFGGLNTEAFF
CDR3 DNA: TGTGCCAGCAGTCCATTTGGGGGCCTGAACACTGAAGCTTTCTTT

J gene: TRBJ1-2
V gene: TRBV9
D gene: -
clone size: few
CDR3 protein: CASSATGTPYGYTF
CDR3 DNA: TGTGCCAGCAGCGCGACTGGGACACCCTATGGCTACACCTTC

J gene: TRBJ2-1
V gene: TRBV12-3/TRBV12-4
D gene: TRBD2
clone size: many
CDR3 protein: CASRAGGLNEQFF
CDR3 DNA: TGTGCCAGCAGGGCGGGGGGGCTCAATGAGCAGTTCTTC

J gene: TRBJ2-7
V gene: TRBV6-6
D gene: -
clone size: many
CDR3 protein: CASSVVYYEQYF
CDR3 DNA: TGTGCCAGCAGCGTAGTATACTACGAGCAGTACTTC

J gene: TRBJ2-1
V gene: TRBV6-1
D gene: -
clone size: many
CDR3 protein: CASILGRSYNEQFF
CDR3 DNA: -

J gene: TRBJ1-1
V gene: TRBV6-5
D gene: TRBD1
clone size: few
CDR3 protein: CASRTGFGEAFF
CDR3 DNA: TGTGCCAGCAGGACAGGGTTTGGGGAAGCTTTCTTT

J gene: TRBJ2-3
V gene: TRBV4-3
D gene: -
clone size: -
CDR3 protein: CASSQEPEPTDTQYF
CDR3 DNA: TGCGCCAGCAGCCAAGAGCCGGAGCCCACAGATACGCAGTATTTT

J gene: TRBJ2-5
V gene: TRBV20-1
D gene: TRBD2
clone size: -
CDR3 protein: CSAPRLAGDAKEQYF
CDR3 DNA: TGCAGTGCTCCGCGACTAGCGGGAGACGCTAAAGAGCAGTACTTC

J gene: TRBJ2-1
V gene: TRBV7-9
D gene: TRBD2
clone size: -
CDR3 protein: CASSLGLGTSYNEQFF
CDR3 DNA: TGTGCCAGCAGCCTGGGACTAGGTACTTCCTACAATGAGCAGTTCTTC

J gene: TRBJ2-5
V gene: TRBV5-4
D gene: -
clone size: few
CDR3 protein: CASTQQKQETQYF
CDR3 DNA: TGTGCCAGCACTCAGCAAAAACAAGAGACCCAGTACTTC

J gene: TRBJ2-5
V gene: TRBV18
D gene: -
clone size: -
CDR3 protein: CASWTRTQYF
CDR3 DNA: TGTGCCAGCTGGACTCGAACCCAGTACTTC

J gene: TRBJ2-7
V gene: TRBV12-5
D gene: TRBD1
clone size: many
CDR3 protein: CASGSTGGGYEQYF
CDR3 DNA: TGTGCTAGTGGGTCGACAGGGGGCGGCTACGAGCAGTACTTC

J gene: TRBJ2-2
V gene: TRBV10-3
D gene: TRBD1
clone size: few
CDR3 protein: CAISESSGTGPTGELFF
CDR3 DNA: TGTGCCATCAGTGAGAGCTCCGGGACAGGGCCCACCGGGGAGCTGTTTTTT

J gene: TRBJ2-3
V gene: TRBV5-1
D gene: -
clone size: few
CDR3 protein: CASSLSVSNTQYF
CDR3 DNA: TGCGCCAGCAGCTTGTCTGTATCGAATACGCAGTATTTT

J gene: TRBJ1-2
V gene: TRBV7-9
D gene: TRBD1
clone size: many
CDR3 protein: CASSFDRVVDGYTF
CDR3 DNA: TGTGCCAGCAGCTTCGACAGGGTGGTTGATGGCTACACCTTC

J gene: TRBJ2-7
V gene: TRBV6-7
D gene: TRBD2
clone size: -
CDR3 protein: CASRGLGVYNEQYF
CDR3 DNA: TGTGCCAGCAGGGGACTAGGGGTATACAATGAGCAGTACTTC

J gene: TRBJ2-7
V gene: TRBV27
D gene: -
clone size: -
CDR3 protein: CASSLSPGRSGRYF
CDR3 DNA: TGTGCCAGCAGTTTATCGCCGGGACGGTCTGGGCGGTACTTC